Listed here are 12 T cell receptor beta chains from one sample, sequenced in a study of shared clonotypes between healthy human individuals. Here immunoSEQ multiplex PCR was the method, and the copy in TCRdb shows in-frame clones only, minus some. The sample lists 450,000 to 600,000 clones, around 79% seen once, with approximately 13% in the top ten. Sequenced material: PBMCs. The receptors stem from a woman aged 40 to 55 in good health. Some clones in this sample may be carry-over from other donors' samples.

This chain joins TRBV2 and TRBJ2-7; no clear D. V was trimmed by 1 base and J by 2 bases, leaving 9 bases between them. The CDR3 covers 14 residues. CDR1 SNHLY and CDR2 FYNNEI come from the germline V gene. The CDR3 region has the DNA TGTGCCAGCAGTGAAGGGGTGGATCCCTACGAGCAGTACTTC. Its protein is CASSEGVDPYEQYF.

The chain joins TRBV27 to TRBJ1-5; possibly TRBD1 for D (5 bases). Trimming took 4 bases from V and 7 from J, leaving 11 bases between them. Germline V gene lookup returns CDR1 MNHEY and CDR2 SMNVEV (reference sequence). The CDR3 spans 13 residues. CDR3 protein: CASSSDKRQPQHF. The CDR3 DNA is TGTGCCAGCAGTTCGGACAAGAGGCAGCCCCAGCATTTT.

This clone was detected once. The V and J genes are TRBV11-2 and TRBJ2-1, with TRBD2 matching 8 bases. V shed 5 bases and J 3 bases; nucleotides not matched to a gene: 9. The CDR3 covers 16 residues. Germline CDR1 and CDR2: SGHAT and FQNNGV. CDR3 region: CASSASGLVLYNEQFF. The CDR3, as DNA: TGTGCCAGCAGCGCCTCGGGACTAGTGCTCTACAATGAGCAGTTCTTC. Together with reference TRBV11-2 and TRBJ2-1, the CDR3 gives the full variable domain: EAGVAQSPRYKIIEKRQSVAFWCNPISGHATLYWYQQILGQGPKLLIQFQNNGVVDDSQLPKDRFSAERLKGVDSTLKIQPAKLEDSAVYLCASSASGLVLYNEQFFGPGTRLTVL.

Regarding this clone: Other nucleotide sequences in the sample specify the same CDR3. The chain combines TRBV5-4 with TRBJ2-1; the match to TRBD2 covers 8 bases. J lost 0 bases, V lost 2 bases, and 1 base had no gene match. The germline gives CDR1 SGHNT, CDR2 YYREEE (reference sequence). The CDR3 length is 15 residues. The CDR3 nucleotides read TGTGCCAGCAGCTTAACTAGCGGCTCCTACAATGAGCAGTTCTTC. Its translation: CASSLTSGSYNEQFF. Together with reference TRBV5-4 and TRBJ2-1, the CDR3 gives the full variable domain: ETGVTQSPTHLIKTRGQQVTLRCSSQSGHNTVSWYQQALGQGPQFIFQYYREEENGRGNFPPRFSGLQFPNYSSELNVNALELDDSALYLCASSLTSGSYNEQFFGPGTRLTVL.

The chain joins TRBV27 to TRBJ1-2; no clear D gene. The germline V gene encodes CDR1 MNHEY and CDR2 SMNVEV (reference sequence). The CDR3 runs 15 residues. V shed 0 bases and J shed 4 bases, with 12 bases lying between them. Written as DNA, the CDR3 is TGTGCCAGCAGTTTATCCTTGAGGAGAAGCTATGGCTACACCTTC. It encodes CASSLSLRRSYGYTF.

The rearrangement joins TRBV5-1 to TRBJ1-3; TRBD1 matches 12 bases. The germline gives CDR1 SGHRS, CDR2 YFSETQ. V shed 5 bases and J 4 bases; nucleotides not matched to a gene: 10. The CDR3 is 17 residues long. The CDR3: CASSPGTGGSFGNTIYF. The CDR3 DNA follows: TGCGCCAGCAGTCCCGGGACAGGGGGCTCGTTCGGAAACACCATATATTTT.

The chain combines TRBV10-2 with TRBJ1-5, with D unclear. Germline CDR1 and CDR2: WSHSY and SAAADI. The CDR3 length is 12 residues. V was shortened by 10 bases and J by 3 bases, with 10 bases between the two germline ends. The CDR3 is CATTEFNQPQHF. Here the CDR3 DNA reads TGCGCCACCACAGAATTCAATCAGCCCCAGCATTTT.

The genes are TRBV5-1 and TRBJ1-1; possible D gene TRBD1, 5 bases. Looked up from germline, CDR1 is SGHRS and CDR2 is YFSETQ. Trimming left V 0 bases short and J 4 bases short, with 13 bases between. This CDR3 region has 15 residues. The CDR3 region is CASSLAGIRVTEAFF. CDR3 nucleotide sequence: TGCGCCAGCAGCTTGGCTGGTATCAGGGTCACTGAAGCTTTCTTT. Together with reference TRBV5-1 and TRBJ1-1, the CDR3 gives the full variable domain: KAGVTQTPRYLIKTRGQQVTLSCSPISGHRSVSWYQQTPGQGLQFLFEYFSETQRNKGNFPGRFSGRQFSNSRSEMNVSTLELGDSALYLCASSLAGIRVTEAFFGQGTRLTVV.

Only a few counts were recorded for this clone. The V call is TRBV6-1, the J call TRBJ1-3, with D unresolved. Trimming took off 5 bases at V and 7 bases at J, with 6 bases between the two ends. The CDR3 runs to 11 residues. Per germline, CDR1 MNHNS and CDR2 SASEGT. CDR3 in DNA: TGTGCCAGCAGTTGGACCAACACCATATATTTT. Translating it yields CASSWTNTIYF.

The chain recombines TRBV7-2 with TRBJ2-5, with D possibly being TRBD2 (6 bases). The CDR3 totals 16 residues. Germline V gene data show CDR1 as SGHTA and CDR2 as FQGNSA. Trimming stripped 1 base from V and 2 bases from J, with 14 bases between. The CDR3 region is CASSLGPSEGQETQYF. CDR3 bases: TGTGCCAGCAGCTTAGGGCCTAGCGAGGGACAAGAGACCCAGTACTTC.

The genes are TRBV6-6 and TRBJ2-2; the D call may be TRBD1 or TRBD2 (6 bases each). Germline V CDR1 and CDR2: MNHNY, SVGAGI (reference sequence). With 0 bases removed from V and 3 bases from J, the gap between germline ends came to 11 bases. The CDR3 is 16 amino acids. DNA of the CDR3: TGTGCCAGCAGTTACTCATCGGGGGCCGACACCGGGGAGCTGTTTTTT. Its translation is CASSYSSGADTGELFF.

The chain couples TRBV4-3 to TRBJ2-7; D may be TRBD1 (5 bases). The V gene's germline CDR1 is LGHNA and CDR2 YSLEER. V was cut by 4 bases and J by 0 bases, with 10 bases left in between. This CDR3 is 14 amino acids long. The CDR3 loop is CASSPRQNSYEQYF. Written as DNA, the CDR3 is TGCGCCAGCAGCCCAAGACAGAACTCCTACGAGCAGTACTTC.